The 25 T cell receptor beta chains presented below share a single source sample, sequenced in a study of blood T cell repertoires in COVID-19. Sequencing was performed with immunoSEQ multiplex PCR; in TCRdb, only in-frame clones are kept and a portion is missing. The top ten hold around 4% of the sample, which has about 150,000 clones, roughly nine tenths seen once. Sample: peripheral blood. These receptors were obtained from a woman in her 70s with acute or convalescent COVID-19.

CDR3 DNA: TGCAGCGTTGAAAACAGGGGGGCCGAGCAGTACTTC. Its protein is CSVENRGAEQYF. V gene TRBV29-1 combines with J gene TRBJ2-7; 8 bases are shared with TRBD1. Germline loops: CDR1 SQVTM, CDR2 ANQGSEA. The ends lost 2 bases at V and 6 bases at J; junction bases unmatched: 3. This CDR3 is built from 12 residues.

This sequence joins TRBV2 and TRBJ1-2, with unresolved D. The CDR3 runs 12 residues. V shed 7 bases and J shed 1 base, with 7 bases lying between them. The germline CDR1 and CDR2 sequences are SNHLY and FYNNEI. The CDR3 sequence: CASIVFNYGYTF. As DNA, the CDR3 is TGTGCCAGCATCGTCTTTAACTATGGCTACACCTTC. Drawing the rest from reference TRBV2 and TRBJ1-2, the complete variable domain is EPEVTQTPSHQVTQMGQEVILRCVPISNHLYFYWYRQILGQKVEFLVSFYNNEISEKSEIFDDQFSVERPDGSNFTLKIRSTKLEDSAMYFCASIVFNYGYTFGSGTRLTVV.

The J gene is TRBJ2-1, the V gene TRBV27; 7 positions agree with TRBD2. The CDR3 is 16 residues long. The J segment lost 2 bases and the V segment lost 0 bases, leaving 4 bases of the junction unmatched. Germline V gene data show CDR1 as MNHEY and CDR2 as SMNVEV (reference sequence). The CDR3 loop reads CASSLSSAGTYNEQFF. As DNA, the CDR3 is TGTGCCAGCAGTTTATCGTCAGCGGGAACCTACAATGAGCAGTTCTTC.

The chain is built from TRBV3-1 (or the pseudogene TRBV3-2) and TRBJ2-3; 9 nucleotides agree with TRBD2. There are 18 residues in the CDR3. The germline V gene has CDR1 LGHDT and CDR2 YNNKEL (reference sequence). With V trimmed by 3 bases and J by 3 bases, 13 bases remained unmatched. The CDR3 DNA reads TGTGCCAGCAGCCAGGGGAGTAGCGGGGGTCCAGGGACAGATACGCAGTATTTT. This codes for CASSQGSSGGPGTDTQYF.

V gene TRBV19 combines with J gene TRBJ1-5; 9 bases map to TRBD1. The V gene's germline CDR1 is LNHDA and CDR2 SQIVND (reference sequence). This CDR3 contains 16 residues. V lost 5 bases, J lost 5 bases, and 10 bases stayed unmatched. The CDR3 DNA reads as TGTGCCAGTAGTCACTACGGGACAGGGATTCATCAGCCCCAGCATTTT. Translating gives CASSHYGTGIHQPQHF.

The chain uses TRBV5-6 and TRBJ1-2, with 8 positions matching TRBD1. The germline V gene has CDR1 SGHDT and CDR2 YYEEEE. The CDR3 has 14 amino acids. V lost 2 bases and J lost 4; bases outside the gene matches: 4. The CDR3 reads CASSFMDRVYGYTF. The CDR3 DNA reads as TGTGCCAGCAGCTTTATGGACAGGGTCTATGGCTACACCTTC. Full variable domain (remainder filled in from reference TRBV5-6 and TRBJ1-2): DAGVTQSPTHLIKTRGQQVTLRCSPKSGHDTVSWYQQALGQGPQFIFQYYEEEERQRGNFPDRFSGHQFPNYSSELNVNALLLGDSALYLCASSFMDRVYGYTFGSGTRLTVV.

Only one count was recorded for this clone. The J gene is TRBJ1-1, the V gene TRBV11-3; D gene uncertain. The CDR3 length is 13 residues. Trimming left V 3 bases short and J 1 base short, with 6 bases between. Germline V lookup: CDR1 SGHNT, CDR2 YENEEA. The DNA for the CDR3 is TGTGCCAGCAGCTTTTCCTCGAACACTGAAGCTTTCTTT. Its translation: CASSFSSNTEAFF.

CDR3 protein: CASSLALRGSNQPQHF. The DNA of the CDR3 is TGTGCCAGCAGCTTAGCTCTCAGGGGAAGCAATCAGCCCCAGCATTTT. The chain uses TRBV7-2 and TRBJ1-5, with D perhaps TRBD1 (6 bases). Per germline, CDR1 SGHTA and CDR2 FQGNSA. Trimming removed 0 bases from V and 1 base from J, with 10 bases in between. The CDR3 runs 16 residues.

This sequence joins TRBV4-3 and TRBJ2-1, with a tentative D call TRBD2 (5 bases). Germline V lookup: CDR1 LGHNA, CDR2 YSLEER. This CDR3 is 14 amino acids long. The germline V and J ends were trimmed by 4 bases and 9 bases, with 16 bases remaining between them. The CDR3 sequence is CASSLDYGVGEQFF. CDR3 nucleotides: TGCGCCAGCAGCCTCGATTACGGGGTAGGTGAGCAGTTCTTC.

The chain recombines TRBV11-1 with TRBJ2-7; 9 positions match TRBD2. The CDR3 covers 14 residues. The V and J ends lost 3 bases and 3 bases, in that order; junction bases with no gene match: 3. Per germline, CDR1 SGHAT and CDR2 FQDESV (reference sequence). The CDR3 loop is CASSLAGGLYEQYF. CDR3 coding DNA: TGTGCCAGCAGCTTGGCGGGAGGGCTCTACGAGCAGTACTTC.

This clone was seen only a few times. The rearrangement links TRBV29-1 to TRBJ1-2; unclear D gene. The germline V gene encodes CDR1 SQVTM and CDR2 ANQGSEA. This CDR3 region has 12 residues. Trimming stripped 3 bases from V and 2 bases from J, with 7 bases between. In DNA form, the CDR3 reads TGCAGCGTTGACGGAGCGAACTATGGCTACACCTTC. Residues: CSVDGANYGYTF.

Written as DNA, the CDR3 is TGTGCCAGCAGCCACTTCGGACAGGCCCATAATTCACCCCTCCACTTT. Translation: CASSHFGQAHNSPLHF. The J gene is TRBJ1-6, the V gene TRBV6-9, with 7 bases lining up with TRBD1. This CDR3 has 16 amino acids. V was pared by 6 bases and J by 5 bases, with 10 bases of the junction left unmatched. The germline V gene has CDR1 MNHGY and CDR2 SVAAGI.

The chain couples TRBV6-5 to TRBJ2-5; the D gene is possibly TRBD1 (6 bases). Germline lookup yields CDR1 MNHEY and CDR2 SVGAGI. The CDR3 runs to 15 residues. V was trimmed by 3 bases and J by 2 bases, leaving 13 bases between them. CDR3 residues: CASSYHGTFQETQYF. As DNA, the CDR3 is TGTGCCAGCAGTTATCATGGGACATTTCAAGAGACCCAGTACTTC.

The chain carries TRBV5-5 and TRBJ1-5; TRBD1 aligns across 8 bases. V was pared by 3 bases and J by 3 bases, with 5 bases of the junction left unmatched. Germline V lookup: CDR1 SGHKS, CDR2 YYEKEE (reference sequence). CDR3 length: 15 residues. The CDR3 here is CASSSRTGINQPQHF. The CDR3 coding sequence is TGTGCCAGCAGCTCCCGGACAGGGATCAATCAGCCCCAGCATTTT.

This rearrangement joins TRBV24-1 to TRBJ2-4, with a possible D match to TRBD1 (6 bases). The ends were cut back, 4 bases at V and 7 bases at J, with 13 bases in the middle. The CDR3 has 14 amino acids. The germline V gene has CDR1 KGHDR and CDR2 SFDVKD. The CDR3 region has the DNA TGTGCCACCAGTGAATCACAGGGTAGGAACATTCAGTACTTC. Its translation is CATSESQGRNIQYF.

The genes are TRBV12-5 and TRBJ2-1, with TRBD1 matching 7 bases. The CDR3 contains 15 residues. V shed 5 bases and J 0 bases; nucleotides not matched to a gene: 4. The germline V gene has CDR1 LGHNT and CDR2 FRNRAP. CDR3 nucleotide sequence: TGTGCTAGTGGTCCACAGGGGAGCTCCTACAATGAGCAGTTCTTC. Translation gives CASGPQGSSYNEQFF.

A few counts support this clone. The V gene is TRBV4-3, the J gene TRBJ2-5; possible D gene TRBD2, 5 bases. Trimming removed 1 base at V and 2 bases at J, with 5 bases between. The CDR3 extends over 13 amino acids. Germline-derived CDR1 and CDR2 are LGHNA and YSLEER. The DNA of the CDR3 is TGCGCCAGCAGCCAAGGGACTCAAGAGACCCAGTACTTC. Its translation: CASSQGTQETQYF.

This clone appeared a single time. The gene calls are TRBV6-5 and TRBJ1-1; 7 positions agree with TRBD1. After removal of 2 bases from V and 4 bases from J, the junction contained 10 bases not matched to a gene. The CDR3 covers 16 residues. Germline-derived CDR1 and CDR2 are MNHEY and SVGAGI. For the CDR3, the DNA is TGTGCCAGCAGTTACATGTCGTCAGGGGGGAGCACTGAAGCTTTCTTT. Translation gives CASSYMSSGGSTEAFF.

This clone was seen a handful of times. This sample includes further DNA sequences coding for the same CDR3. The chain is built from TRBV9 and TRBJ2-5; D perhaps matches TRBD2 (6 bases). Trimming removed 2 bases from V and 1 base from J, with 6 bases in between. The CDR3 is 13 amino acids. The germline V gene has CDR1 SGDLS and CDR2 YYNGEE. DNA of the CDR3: TGTGCCAGCAGCGTGCGGGGCCAAGAGACCCAGTACTTC. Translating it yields CASSVRGQETQYF.

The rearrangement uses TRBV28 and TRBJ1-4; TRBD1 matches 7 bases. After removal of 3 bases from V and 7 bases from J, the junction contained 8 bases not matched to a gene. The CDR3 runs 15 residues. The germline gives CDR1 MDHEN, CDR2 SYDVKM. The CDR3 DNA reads TGTGCCAGCAGTTTGGCGTCAGGGGGGCGTGAAAAACTGTTTTTT. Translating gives CASSLASGGREKLFF.

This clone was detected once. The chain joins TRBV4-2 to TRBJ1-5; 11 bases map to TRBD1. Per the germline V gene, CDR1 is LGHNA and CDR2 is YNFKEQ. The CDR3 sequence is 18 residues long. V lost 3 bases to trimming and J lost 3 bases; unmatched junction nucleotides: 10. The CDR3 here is CASSHPSGTGGINQPQHF. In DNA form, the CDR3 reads TGTGCCAGCAGCCACCCCTCCGGGACAGGGGGGATCAATCAGCCCCAGCATTTT.

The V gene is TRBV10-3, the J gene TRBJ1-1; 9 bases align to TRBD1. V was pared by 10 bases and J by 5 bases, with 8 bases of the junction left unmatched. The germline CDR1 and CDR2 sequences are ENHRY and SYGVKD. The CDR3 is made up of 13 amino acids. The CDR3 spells CATTDRGETEAFF. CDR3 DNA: TGTGCCACCACCGACAGGGGGGAGACTGAAGCTTTCTTT.

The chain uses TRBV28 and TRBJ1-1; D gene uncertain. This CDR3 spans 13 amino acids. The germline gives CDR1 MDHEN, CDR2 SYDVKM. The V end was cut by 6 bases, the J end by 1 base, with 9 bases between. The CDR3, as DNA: TGTGCCAGCAGGTTCAGGCCGAACACTGAAGCTTTCTTT. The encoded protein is CASRFRPNTEAFF.

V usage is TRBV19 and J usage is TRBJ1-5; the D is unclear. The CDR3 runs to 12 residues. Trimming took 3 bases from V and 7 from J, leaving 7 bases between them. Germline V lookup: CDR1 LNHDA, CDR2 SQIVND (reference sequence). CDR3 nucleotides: TGTGCCAGTAGTATTCCGCGGCAGCCCCAGCATTTT. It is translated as CASSIPRQPQHF.

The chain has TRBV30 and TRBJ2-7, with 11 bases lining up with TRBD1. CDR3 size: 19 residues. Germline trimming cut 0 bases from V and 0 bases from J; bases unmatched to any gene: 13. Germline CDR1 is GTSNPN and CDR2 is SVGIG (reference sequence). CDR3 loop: CAWSVRPSGTGGVSYEQYF. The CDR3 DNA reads TGTGCCTGGAGTGTAAGGCCCTCCGGGACAGGGGGGGTCTCCTACGAGCAGTACTTC. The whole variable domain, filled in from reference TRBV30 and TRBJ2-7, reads SQTIHQWPATLVQPVGSPLSLECTVEGTSNPNLYWYRQAAGRGLQLLFYSVGIGQISSEVPQNLSASRPQDRQFILSSKKLLLSDSGFYLCAWSVRPSGTGGVSYEQYFGPGTRLTVT.